This passage covers 22 T cell receptor beta chains from one sample sequenced in a study of cytomegalovirus exposure and HLA in healthy donors. Only in-frame clones appear in the TCRdb table, and some are missing; sequencing was by immunoSEQ multiplex PCR. The sample holds about 330,000 clones, roughly 85% seen once. Sequenced: PBMCs. These receptors all come from a woman between 18 and 29 years old in good health and CMV-seronegative.

CDR3 residues: CASRGGAGTEAFF. The CDR3 nucleotides are TGTGCCAGCAGGGGGGGGGCAGGCACTGAAGCTTTCTTT. The V call is TRBV25-1, the J call TRBJ1-1, with a possible D match to TRBD1 (6 bases). CDR3 length equals 13 residues. The V and J ends lost 6 bases and 4 bases respectively, with 12 bases between them. Germline V lookup: CDR1 MGHDK, CDR2 SYGVNS.

The chain recombines TRBV5-1 with TRBJ1-2; D is unclear. Trimming took off 0 bases at V and 4 bases at J, with 7 bases between the two ends. Germline values: CDR1 SGHRS, CDR2 YFSETQ. The CDR3 loop spans 13 amino acids. The CDR3 DNA reads TGCGCCAGCAGCTTGGGCGGGTCCTATGGCTACACCTTC. This gives the protein CASSLGGSYGYTF.

V is TRBV28 and J is TRBJ1-2; TRBD1 might be the D (5 bases). CDR3 length: 15 amino acids. Trimming removed 8 bases at V and 7 bases at J, with 23 bases between. The germline V gene encodes CDR1 MDHEN and CDR2 SYDVKM. The CDR3 DNA reads TGTGCCAGCGGATTCCCCGGGGGGATAGTAGGTGGCTACACCTTC. It specifies CASGFPGGIVGGYTF.

This clone was detected a few times. This chain connects TRBV29-1 to TRBJ1-2; 10 nucleotides match TRBD1. J was trimmed by 4 bases and V by 7 bases; bases with no gene match: 6. The CDR3 extends over 13 amino acids. The germline CDR1 and CDR2 sequences are SQVTM and ANQGSEA. For the CDR3, the DNA is TGCAGCGCGGGACAGGGGCCACTCTATGGCTACACCTTC. Amino acids: CSAGQGPLYGYTF.

V usage is TRBV11-1 and J usage is TRBJ1-2, with TRBD1 as a possible D gene (5 bases). V was shortened by 4 bases and J by 4 bases, with 13 bases between the two germline ends. Germline V gives CDR1 SGHAT, CDR2 FQDESV (reference sequence). The CDR3 spans 14 residues. The chain's CDR3 is CASSWGDSGYGYTF. CDR3 in DNA: TGTGCCAGCAGCTGGGGCGATAGCGGCTATGGCTACACCTTC.

This rearrangement joins TRBV27 to TRBJ2-7, with D perhaps matching TRBD2 (6 bases). The CDR3 is made up of 15 amino acids. V lost 2 bases to trimming and J lost 1 base, with 12 bases between them. Germline CDR1 MNHEY, CDR2 SMNVEV (reference sequence). In nucleotides, the CDR3 is TGTGCCAGCAGTTTAGGTCGCGGAGGGTCCTACGAGCAGTACTTC. This gives the protein CASSLGRGGSYEQYF.

The chain is built from TRBV5-1 and TRBJ2-4, with 9 bases aligning to TRBD2. V shed 3 bases and J 3 bases; nucleotides not matched to a gene: 10. The CDR3 runs 17 residues. Germline lookup yields CDR1 SGHRS and CDR2 YFSETQ. Written as DNA, the CDR3 is TGCGCCAGCAGCTCCGCGGGACTAGCAGCGGTCAAAAACATTCAGTACTTC. It translates to CASSSAGLAAVKNIQYF. Full variable domain (missing parts from reference TRBV5-1 and TRBJ2-4): KAGVTQTPRYLIKTRGQQVTLSCSPISGHRSVSWYQQTPGQGLQFLFEYFSETQRNKGNFPGRFSGRQFSNSRSEMNVSTLELGDSALYLCASSSAGLAAVKNIQYFGAGTRLSVL.

The gene calls are TRBV2 and TRBJ2-7; D is possibly TRBD1 (6 bases). This CDR3 is built from 14 residues. Germline values: CDR1 SNHLY, CDR2 FYNNEI. Trimming took 6 bases from V and 0 from J, leaving 12 bases between them. The CDR3 bases are TGTGCCAGCAGCCCCCGGGACACCTCCTACGAGCAGTACTTC. It is translated as CASSPRDTSYEQYF.

V and J are TRBV29-1 and TRBJ1-4, with D possibly being TRBD1 (5 bases). V was shortened by 3 bases and J by 8 bases, with 13 bases between the two germline ends. This CDR3 contains 13 residues. CDR1 is SQVTM, CDR2 ANQGSEA, per germline. CDR3: CSVERGTGEKLFF. In DNA form, the CDR3 reads TGCAGCGTTGAGCGGGGGACGGGCGAAAAACTGTTTTTT.

The chain links TRBV6-6 to TRBJ2-1; D is uncertain. Trimming left V 6 bases short and J 0 bases short, with 15 bases between. CDR3 size: 16 residues. Germline V CDR1 and CDR2: MNHNY, SVGAGI (reference sequence). The CDR3 spells CASSSSRSHSYNEQFF. CDR3 bases: TGTGCCAGCAGCAGCTCGAGGTCTCACTCCTACAATGAGCAGTTCTTC.

This clone is a singleton in its sample. J is TRBJ2-1 and V is TRBV9; tentative D call: TRBD2 (5 bases). The CDR3 is 13 residues long. Looked up from germline, CDR1 is SGDLS and CDR2 is YYNGEE. Trimming shortened V by 5 bases and J by 7 bases, and 13 bases separated the two germline ends. DNA of the CDR3: TGTGCCAGCAGGGACTCGGCCGCGAATGAGCAGTTCTTC. It translates to CASRDSAANEQFF.

V and J are TRBV7-9 and TRBJ2-3; D gene uncertain. V was cut by 1 base and J by 3 bases, with 14 bases left in between. Per the germline V gene, CDR1 is SEHNR and CDR2 is FQNEAQ (reference sequence). The CDR3 has 16 amino acids. CDR3 in amino acids: CASSLVVGQVTDTQYF. DNA of the CDR3: TGTGCCAGCAGCTTAGTTGTTGGCCAGGTGACAGATACGCAGTATTTT.

The chain recombines TRBV28 with TRBJ2-7; 9 bases match TRBD2. Per germline, CDR1 MDHEN and CDR2 SYDVKM. CDR3 size: 14 residues. V dropped 5 bases and J dropped 6; count of bases not matched to a gene: 8. CDR3 protein: CASSTGGRAAEQYF. CDR3 DNA sequence: TGTGCCAGCAGTACGGGCGGGAGGGCCGCCGAGCAGTACTTC.

This chain uses TRBV7-3 with TRBJ2-3; 9 bases line up with TRBD2. This CDR3 is 16 amino acids long. Germline V lookup: CDR1 SGHTA, CDR2 FQGTGA. V gave up 1 base and J gave up 0 bases; unmatched junction bases: 2. The CDR3 sequence is CASSLILAGSTDTQYF. The CDR3, as DNA: TGTGCCAGCAGCTTAATCCTAGCGGGAAGCACAGATACGCAGTATTTT.

The chain couples TRBV5-8 to TRBJ2-7; D ambiguous. Per the germline V gene, CDR1 is SGHTS and CDR2 is YDEGEE. Trimming pared 2 bases from V and 0 bases from J, leaving 9 bases between. The CDR3 loop spans 14 amino acids. CDR3 region: CASSFSSPSYEQYF. The CDR3 DNA is TGTGCCAGCAGCTTTAGCTCCCCCTCCTACGAGCAGTACTTC.

CDR3 sequence reads: CASSLASSYNEQFF. CDR3 coding DNA: TGTGCCAGCAGCTTGGCTAGCTCCTACAATGAGCAGTTCTTC. V gene TRBV5-4 combines with J gene TRBJ2-1, with no clear D. Per the germline V gene, CDR1 is SGHNT and CDR2 is YYREEE (reference sequence). The CDR3 is 14 amino acids. Trimming pared 0 bases from V and 0 bases from J, leaving 4 bases between.

J is TRBJ1-3 and V is TRBV28; perhaps TRBD1 as D (5 bases). Germline V CDR1 and CDR2: MDHEN, SYDVKM. Trimming shortened V by 6 bases and J by 4 bases, and 22 bases separated the two germline ends. The CDR3 is made up of 17 amino acids. The CDR3 region has the DNA TGTGCCAGCAGAAGGGCCGGTGGAGGGGCGCGCGGAAACACCATATATTTT. It is translated as CASRRAGGGARGNTIYF.

V is TRBV11-3 and J is TRBJ2-1; 13 nucleotides line up with TRBD2. Looked up from germline, CDR1 is SGHNT and CDR2 is YENEEA. V lost 0 bases and J lost 9; bases outside the gene matches: 8. This CDR3 comprises 17 residues. CDR3 nucleotide sequence: TGTGCCAGCAGCTTAGATGGGACACTAGCGGGAGGGGGTGAGCAGTTCTTC. This codes for CASSLDGTLAGGGEQFF.

This clone turned up a few times. The chain employs TRBV6-1 and TRBJ2-2, with TRBD2 as a possible D gene (5 bases). Deletions cut 8 bases from V and 0 bases from J, with 13 bases between. Germline V gene lookup returns CDR1 MNHNS and CDR2 SASEGT. CDR3 length: 15 residues. The CDR3 coding sequence is TGTGCCAGCCGGGAAGCGTTAACGAACACCGGGGAGCTGTTTTTT. This encodes CASREALTNTGELFF.

This clone was seen once. The chain carries TRBV7-2 and TRBJ1-2, with D possibly matching TRBD1 (5 bases). Germline V gene sequence: CDR1 SGHTA, CDR2 FQGNSA. V dropped 5 bases and J dropped 4 bases, with 20 bases sitting between them. This CDR3 region has 16 residues. The CDR3 here is CASSLTGTFPAYGYTF. CDR3 sequence (DNA): TGTGCCAGCAGCCTAACGGGGACTTTCCCCGCCTATGGCTACACCTTC.

This chain joins TRBV4-3 and TRBJ2-7; 12 bases fit TRBD2. CDR1 is LGHNA and CDR2 is YSLEER in the germline V gene. J gave up 3 bases and V 0 bases, and 3 bases lay outside the gene matches. CDR3 length: 16 amino acids. The DNA for the CDR3 is TGCGCCAGCAGCCAAGATCCGACTAGCGGGAGCTACGAGCAGTACTTC. This gives the protein CASSQDPTSGSYEQYF.

The chain has TRBV11-3 and TRBJ2-7; D gene unclear. The germline CDR1 and CDR2 sequences are SGHNT and YENEEA. V shed 1 base and J shed 7 bases, with 8 bases lying between them. The CDR3 consists of 12 residues. The CDR3 loop reads CASSLVGREQYF. The CDR3, as DNA: TGTGCCAGCAGCTTAGTTGGTCGGGAGCAGTACTTC.